The next 27 T cell receptor beta chains were all read from a single sample in a study of blood T cell repertoires in COVID-19. The data were produced by immunoSEQ multiplex PCR, yet TCRdb's version contains in-frame clones alone and is incomplete. The table includes 200,000 to 250,000 clones, around 81% detected once. What was sequenced was PBMCs or T cells enriched from blood (not recorded which). Source of these receptors: a woman between 50 and 59 years old with acute COVID-19.

The V call is TRBV3-1 (or the pseudogene TRBV3-2), the J call TRBJ2-2; D is uncertain. Germline CDR1 is LGHDT and CDR2 is YNNKEL (reference sequence). Deletions cut 4 bases from V and 4 bases from J, with 10 bases between. CDR3 size: 14 residues. As DNA, the CDR3 is TGTGCCAGCAGCCTCCCGACATCCACCGGGGAGCTGTTTTTT. The encoded protein is CASSLPTSTGELFF.

The V call is TRBV6-1, the J call TRBJ1-5, with D perhaps matching TRBD1 (5 bases). This CDR3 region has 16 residues. CDR1 and CDR2 from the germline V gene are MNHNS and SASEGT. Trimming pared 1 base from V and 0 bases from J, leaving 10 bases between. Here the CDR3 DNA reads TGTGCCAGCAGTGAAGGGGGACTTTATAGCAATCAGCCCCAGCATTTT. It is translated as CASSEGGLYSNQPQHF.

The chain couples TRBV2 to TRBJ2-1; the match to TRBD2 covers 9 bases. CDR1 SNHLY and CDR2 FYNNEI come from the germline V gene. V shed 1 base, J shed 6 bases, and the junction held 4 bases outside the gene matches. This CDR3 spans 15 amino acids. The CDR3 spells CASSEVAGGRNEQFF. As DNA, the CDR3 is TGTGCCAGCAGTGAAGTGGCGGGGGGGCGCAATGAGCAGTTCTTC.

The V gene is TRBV7-2, the J gene TRBJ2-3; D remains unclear. Germline V gives CDR1 SGHTA, CDR2 FQGNSA. This CDR3 contains 14 residues. V was clipped by 0 bases and J by 1 base, with 5 bases between them. Here the CDR3 DNA reads TGTGCCAGCAGCTTAGCAACGGGCACAGATACGCAGTATTTT. Translated: CASSLATGTDTQYF.

V and J are TRBV13 and TRBJ2-7; the match to TRBD1 covers 7 bases. The V and J ends lost 4 bases and 0 bases, in that order; junction bases with no gene match: 6. This CDR3 spans 15 amino acids. Germline-derived CDR1 and CDR2 are PRHDT and FYEKMQ (reference sequence). The CDR3 loop reads CASSSRTGSSYEQYF. The CDR3 DNA reads as TGTGCCAGCAGCTCTCGGACAGGCAGCTCCTACGAGCAGTACTTC.

V is TRBV24-1 and J is TRBJ1-2; D call uncertain. The CDR3 contains 14 residues. V was shortened by 1 base and J by 0 bases, with 5 bases between the two germline ends. Germline CDR1 KGHDR, CDR2 SFDVKD. This CDR3 reads CATSDFRANYGYTF. CDR3 DNA sequence: TGTGCCACCAGTGATTTCCGAGCTAACTATGGCTACACCTTC.

The J gene is TRBJ2-3, the V gene TRBV3-1 (or the pseudogene TRBV3-2); tentatively, D is TRBD2 (5 bases). Germline assignment: CDR1 LGHDT and CDR2 YNNKEL (reference sequence). With 4 bases removed from V and 0 bases from J, the gap between germline ends came to 14 bases. There are 16 residues in the CDR3. This chain's CDR3 is CASSRLITSSTDTQYF. The CDR3 nucleotides are TGTGCCAGCAGCCGACTAATTACCTCTAGCACAGATACGCAGTATTTT.

The J gene is TRBJ1-3, the V gene TRBV7-8, with D uncertain. Trimming shortened V by 5 bases and J by 6 bases, and 8 bases separated the two germline ends. The CDR3 runs to 12 residues. Germline V gives CDR1 SGHVS, CDR2 FQNEAQ. CDR3 nucleotide sequence: TGTGCCAGCAGCCGCGTCCCAAACACCATATATTTT. Amino acid sequence: CASSRVPNTIYF.

V and J are TRBV4-3 and TRBJ2-2; no firm D call. This CDR3 has 17 amino acids. With 1 base removed from V and 1 base from J, the gap between germline ends came to 13 bases. Germline values: CDR1 LGHNA, CDR2 YSLEER. CDR3: CASSQVLASKNTGELFF. CDR3 in DNA: TGCGCCAGCAGCCAAGTATTAGCTAGTAAGAACACCGGGGAGCTGTTTTTT.

This rearrangement joins TRBV7-2 to TRBJ2-1, with 11 bases lining up with TRBD2. J was trimmed by 8 bases and V by 5 bases; bases with no gene match: 17. The CDR3 sequence is 18 residues long. CDR1 is SGHTA, CDR2 FQGNSA, per germline. CDR3 nucleotide sequence: TGTGCCAGCAGCCCCTCCCCGTCAACTAGCGGGAGTAGGTATGAGCAGTTCTTC. Its protein product is CASSPSPSTSGSRYEQFF.

This clone was seen a handful of times. The chain is built from TRBV29-1 and TRBJ2-2; the D gene is possibly TRBD1 (7 bases). The CDR3 sequence is 13 residues long. Trimming took 7 bases from V and 7 from J, leaving 16 bases between them. From germline, CDR1 is SQVTM and CDR2 ANQGSEA. The CDR3 nucleotides are TGCAGCGCCCAGACAGGGCGGGGCGGGGAGCTGTTTTTT. Residues: CSAQTGRGGELFF.

This clone is a singleton in its sample. This chain links TRBV7-6 with TRBJ2-6; 10 bases are shared with TRBD1. This CDR3 is built from 18 residues. The junction had 11 bases not matched to a gene; V was cut back by 5 bases and J by 4 bases. CDR1 and CDR2 (germline): SGHVS, FNYEAQ. The CDR3 spells CASSPSPGTGAGANVLTF. In nucleotides, the CDR3 is TGTGCCAGCAGCCCCAGTCCCGGGACAGGGGCCGGGGCCAACGTCCTGACTTTC.

V usage is TRBV7-2 and J usage is TRBJ1-2; TRBD1 matches 9 bases. The CDR3 has 18 residues. Trimming at V came to 1 base and at J to 4 bases, leaving 13 bases not matched to a gene. Germline V lookup: CDR1 SGHTA, CDR2 FQGNSA. The CDR3 is CASSLVGGQGSSSYGYTF. CDR3 coding DNA: TGTGCCAGCAGCTTAGTCGGGGGACAGGGATCTTCCAGCTATGGCTACACCTTC.

The chain uses TRBV7-2 and TRBJ1-5; no clear D gene. Germline loops: CDR1 SGHTA, CDR2 FQGNSA. The CDR3 contains 12 residues. V shed 3 bases and J shed 4 bases, with 4 bases lying between them. The chain's CDR3 is CASSFINQPQHF. For the CDR3, the DNA is TGTGCCAGCAGCTTTATTAATCAGCCCCAGCATTTT. The full variable domain, with the rest looked up from reference TRBV7-2 and TRBJ1-5, is GAGVSQSPSNKVTEKGKDVELRCDPISGHTALYWYRQSLGQGLEFLIYFQGNSAPDKSGLPSDRFSAERTGGSVSTLTIQRTQQEDSAVYLCASSFINQPQHFGDGTRLSIL.

V usage is TRBV27 and J usage is TRBJ1-1; D unclear. Germline V gene data show CDR1 as MNHEY and CDR2 as SMNVEV (reference sequence). Trimming pared 6 bases from V and 1 base from J, leaving 9 bases between. The CDR3 runs to 13 residues. The chain's CDR3 is CASSPISNTEAFF. In DNA, the CDR3 is TGTGCCAGCAGCCCCATTTCGAACACTGAAGCTTTCTTT.

This clone was seen just once. The chain uses TRBV7-2 and TRBJ2-3; a weak D match, TRBD1 (6 bases). V was trimmed by 2 bases and J by 2 bases, leaving 11 bases between them. Germline lookup yields CDR1 SGHTA and CDR2 FQGNSA. The CDR3 consists of 15 residues. The CDR3 bases are TGTGCCAGCAGCTTATGGGGACAAGACACAGATACGCAGTATTTT. Its protein product is CASSLWGQDTDTQYF.

The rearrangement joins TRBV3-1 (or the pseudogene TRBV3-2) to TRBJ2-7; TRBD2 matches at 12 bases. CDR1 and CDR2 from the germline V gene are LGHDT and YNNKEL (reference sequence). V shed 4 bases, J shed 0 bases, and the junction held 1 base outside the gene matches. CDR3 size: 15 residues. CDR3 sequence reads: CASSPLAGGSYEQYF. DNA for the CDR3: TGTGCCAGCAGCCCACTAGCGGGGGGCTCCTACGAGCAGTACTTC.

A few counts support this clone. The chain has TRBV4-2 and TRBJ2-3, with a weak D call TRBD2 (6 bases). The CDR3 extends over 16 amino acids. The germline gives CDR1 LGHNA, CDR2 YNFKEQ. Trimming removed 0 bases at V and 6 bases at J, with 16 bases between. The CDR3 loop reads CASSQDSAGIRDTQYF. For the CDR3, the DNA is TGTGCCAGCAGCCAAGATTCCGCGGGGATAAGGGATACGCAGTATTTT.

The chain recombines TRBV5-1 with TRBJ1-2; weak D call: TRBD1 (5 bases). V lost 1 base and J lost 2, with 15 bases in between. Germline V lookup: CDR1 SGHRS, CDR2 YFSETQ. The CDR3 covers 16 residues. The CDR3 DNA follows: TGCGCCAGCAGCTTGTGGGGGGAATCGGACAACTATGGCTACACCTTC. It is translated as CASSLWGESDNYGYTF.

In this sample, this clone turned up a few times. The chain carries TRBV3-1 (or the pseudogene TRBV3-2) and TRBJ1-3, with 10 bases fitting TRBD1. CDR1 and CDR2 (germline): LGHDT, YNNKEL (reference sequence). This CDR3 is 14 amino acids long. Germline trimming cut 5 bases from V and 2 bases from J; bases unmatched to any gene: 0. CDR3: CASSGTGAGNTIYF. In DNA, the CDR3 is TGTGCCAGCAGCGGGACAGGGGCTGGAAACACCATATATTTT.

This clone was recorded a few times. This chain links TRBV27 with TRBJ2-3; weak D call: TRBD1 (6 bases). The CDR3 runs to 14 residues. Germline V gene data show CDR1 as MNHEY and CDR2 as SMNVEV (reference sequence). Deletions cut 0 bases from V and 4 bases from J, with 8 bases between. This CDR3 is CASSLSPGADTQYF. The CDR3 DNA sequence: TGTGCCAGCAGTTTATCCCCAGGGGCAGATACGCAGTATTTT.

V usage is TRBV18 and J usage is TRBJ1-3, with 8 bases matching TRBD1. Germline CDR1 and CDR2: KGHSH and LQKENI. V was clipped by 3 bases and J by 3 bases; unmatched bases: 1. The CDR3 contains 14 residues. The CDR3 nucleotides read TGTGCCAGCTCACCCGGGACAGGTGGAAACACCATATATTTT. Residues: CASSPGTGGNTIYF.

The J gene is TRBJ1-1, the V gene TRBV28; TRBD1 is a possible D gene (6 bases). Germline-derived CDR1 and CDR2 are MDHEN and SYDVKM. The V gene lost 4 bases and the J gene lost 5 bases, with 17 bases spanning the gap. The CDR3 sequence is 15 residues long. The CDR3, as DNA: TGTGCCAGCAGTTCTGTTAGGGGGGGAGGAACTGAAGCTTTCTTT. Its protein is CASSSVRGGGTEAFF.

The chain links TRBV7-2 to TRBJ2-1, with D unclear. The CDR3 sequence is 15 residues long. Germline V CDR1 and CDR2: SGHTA, FQGNSA. V gave up 5 bases and J gave up 4 bases, with 15 bases separating them. This CDR3 reads CASSLGLPGYNEQFF. CDR3 in DNA: TGTGCCAGCAGCCTGGGTCTGCCGGGTTACAATGAGCAGTTCTTC.

The chain is built from TRBV3-1 (or the pseudogene TRBV3-2) and TRBJ2-1; perhaps TRBD1 as D (6 bases). Germline CDR1 LGHDT, CDR2 YNNKEL (reference sequence). The CDR3 contains 15 residues. Trimming shortened V by 4 bases and J by 4 bases, and 14 bases separated the two germline ends. CDR3 coding DNA: TGTGCCAGCAGCCGCCGGACAGCCTTATACAATGAGCAGTTCTTC. Amino acids: CASSRRTALYNEQFF.

The chain uses TRBV28 and TRBJ1-3; 8 bases match TRBD1. V lost 3 bases, J lost 4 bases, and 14 bases stayed unmatched. The CDR3 is 18 amino acids. CDR1 MDHEN and CDR2 SYDVKM come from the germline V gene. As DNA, the CDR3 is TGTGCCAGCAGTTTCTCGTACTCCGGACAGGGAATAGGAAACACCATATATTTT. Its protein is CASSFSYSGQGIGNTIYF.

The genes are TRBV24-1 and TRBJ1-5; D is perhaps TRBD1 (5 bases). The V end was cut by 3 bases, the J end by 4 bases, with 15 bases between. CDR3 length: 16 amino acids. Looked up from germline, CDR1 is KGHDR and CDR2 is SFDVKD. As DNA, the CDR3 is TGTGCCACCAGTGATAGTCAGAGAGCAGGGAATCAGCCCCAGCATTTT. It is translated as CATSDSQRAGNQPQHF.